This T cell receptor (beta chain) came from a study of blood T cell repertoires in COVID-19. Whole-study context: Samples came from the United States, Italy and Spain, spanning acute and convalescent COVID-19. Sources were T cells, B-cell-depleted T cells, or PBMCs; the material itself was cDNA or gDNA.

Authors' methods: Scientists estimated how many nucleated cells there were by amplifying reference gene primers. The data were produced by immunoSEQ multiplex PCR, yet TCRdb's version contains in-frame clones alone and is incomplete. The V and J calls and clone size are taken from that table; D and trimming were inferred from the DNA. Of over 120,000 clones in the sample, approximately 86% are singletons; the top ten hold nearly 0.95%. CDR1 KGHDR and CDR2 SFDVKD come from the germline V gene. J was trimmed by 10 bases and V by 3 bases; bases with no gene match: 11. The CDR3 runs 14 residues. The origin of this receptor is a woman in her 50s with acute or convalescent COVID-19. Sequenced sample: peripheral blood. J is TRBJ2-7 and V is TRBV24-1; TRBD1 matches at 7 bases. The DNA of the CDR3 is TGTGCCACCAGTGATCCCGGACAGGTAGGAAAACAGTACTTC. Translated, it gives CATSDPGQVGKQYF.